This T cell receptor (beta chain) was observed in a study of T-cell reconstitution after alpha-beta-depleted transplantation in children. Only a few counts were recorded for this clonotype. The antigen is unknown. Study results and limitations: T-cell counts and diversity at one year post-transplant came mainly from newly produced T cells. As was reported, about two months after transplant, alpha-beta T cells came from several hundred expanded graft clones.

The germline V gene encodes CDR1 SEHNR and CDR2 FQNEAQ (reference sequence). Trimming took 3 bases from V and 10 from J; bases not matched to a gene: 7. The CDR3 totals 15 residues. Library preparation (for TCRbeta) was performed with unique molecular identifiers. TCRdb re-derived calls from the PCR reads in MiXCR, one entry per CDR3 protein. This sample has about 420,000 distinct CDR3 sequences, with around 15% found just once. The specimen comprised PBMCs, mostly from graft donor cells, sampled 360 days after TCRalphabeta/CD19-depleted stem cell transplant. The chain carries TRBV7-9 and TRBJ2-1; 12 nucleotides line up with TRBD2. The TCR originated in a boy under two years old who had a stem cell transplant for Wiskott-Aldrich syndrome, so the T cells may come from the graft donor. As DNA, the CDR3 is TGTGCCAGCAGCTTCCCTAGCGGGAGGGCCGACGAGCAGTTCTTC. Translation: CASSFPSGRADEQFF.